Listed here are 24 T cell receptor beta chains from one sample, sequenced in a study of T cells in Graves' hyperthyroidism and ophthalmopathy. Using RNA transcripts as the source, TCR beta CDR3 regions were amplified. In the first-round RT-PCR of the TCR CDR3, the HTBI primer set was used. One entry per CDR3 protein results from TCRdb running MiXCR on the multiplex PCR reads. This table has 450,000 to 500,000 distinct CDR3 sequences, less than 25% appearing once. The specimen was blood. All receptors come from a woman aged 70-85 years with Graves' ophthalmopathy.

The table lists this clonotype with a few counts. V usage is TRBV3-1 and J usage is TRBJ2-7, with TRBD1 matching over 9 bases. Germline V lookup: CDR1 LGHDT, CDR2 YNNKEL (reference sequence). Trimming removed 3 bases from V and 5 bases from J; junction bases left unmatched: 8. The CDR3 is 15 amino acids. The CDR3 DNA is TGTGCCAGCAGCCAGGCGGGACAGGGTCAAGACGAGCAGTACTTC. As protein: CASSQAGQGQDEQYF.

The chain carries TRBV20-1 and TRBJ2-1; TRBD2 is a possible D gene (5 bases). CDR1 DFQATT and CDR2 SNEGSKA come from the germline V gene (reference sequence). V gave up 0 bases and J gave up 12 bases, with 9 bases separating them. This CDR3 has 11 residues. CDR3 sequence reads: CSARDLAWQFF. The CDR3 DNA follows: TGCAGTGCTAGAGACCTAGCTTGGCAGTTCTTC.

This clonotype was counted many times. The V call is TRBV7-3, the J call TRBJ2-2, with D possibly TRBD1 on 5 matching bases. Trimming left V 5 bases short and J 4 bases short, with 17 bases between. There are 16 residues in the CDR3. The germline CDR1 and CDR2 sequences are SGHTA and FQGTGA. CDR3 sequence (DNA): TGTGCCAGCAGCCCTCACCCCCTAGGGGCCACCGGGGAGCTGTTTTTT. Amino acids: CASSPHPLGATGELFF.

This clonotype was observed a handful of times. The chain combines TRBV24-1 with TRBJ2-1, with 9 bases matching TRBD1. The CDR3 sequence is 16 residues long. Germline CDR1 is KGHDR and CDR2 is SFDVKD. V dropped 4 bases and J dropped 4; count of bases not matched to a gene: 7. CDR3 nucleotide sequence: TGTGCCACCAGTGACCCCTCGGGACAGGGTTACAATGAGCAGTTCTTC. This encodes CATSDPSGQGYNEQFF.

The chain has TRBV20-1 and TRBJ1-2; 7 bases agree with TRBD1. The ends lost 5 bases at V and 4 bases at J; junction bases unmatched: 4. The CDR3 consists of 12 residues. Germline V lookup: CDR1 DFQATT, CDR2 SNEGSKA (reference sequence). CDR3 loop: CSAAGQTYGYTF. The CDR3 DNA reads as TGCAGTGCTGCGGGACAGACCTATGGCTACACCTTC.

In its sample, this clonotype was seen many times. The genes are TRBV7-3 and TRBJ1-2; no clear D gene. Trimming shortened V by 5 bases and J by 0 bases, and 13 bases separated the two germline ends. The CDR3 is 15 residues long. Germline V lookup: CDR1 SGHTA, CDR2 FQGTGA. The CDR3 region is CASSPTGSSNYGYTF. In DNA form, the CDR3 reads TGTGCCAGCAGCCCAACTGGGAGTTCTAACTATGGCTACACCTTC.

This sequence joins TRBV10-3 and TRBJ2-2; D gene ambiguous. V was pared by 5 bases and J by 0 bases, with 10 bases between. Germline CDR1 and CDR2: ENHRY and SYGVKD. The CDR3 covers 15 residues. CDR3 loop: CAISRSATNTGELFF. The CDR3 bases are TGTGCCATCAGTAGGTCAGCAACGAACACCGGGGAGCTGTTTTTT.

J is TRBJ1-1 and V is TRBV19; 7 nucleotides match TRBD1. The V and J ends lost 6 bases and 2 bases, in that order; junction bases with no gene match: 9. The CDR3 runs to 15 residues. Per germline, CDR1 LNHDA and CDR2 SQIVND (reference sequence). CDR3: CASRYPGGENTEAFF. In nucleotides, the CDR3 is TGTGCCAGTAGATATCCAGGGGGAGAAAACACTGAAGCTTTCTTT. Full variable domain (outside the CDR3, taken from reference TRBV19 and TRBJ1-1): DGGITQSPKYLFRKEGQNVTLSCEQNLNHDAMYWYRQDPGQGLRLIYYSQIVNDFQKGDIAEGYSVSREKKESFPLTVTSAQKNPTAFYLCASRYPGGENTEAFFGQGTRLTVV.

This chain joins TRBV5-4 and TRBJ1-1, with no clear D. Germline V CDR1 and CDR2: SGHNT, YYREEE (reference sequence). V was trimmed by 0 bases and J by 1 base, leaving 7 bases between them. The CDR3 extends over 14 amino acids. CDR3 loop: CASSLARKNTEAFF. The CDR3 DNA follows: TGTGCCAGCAGCTTGGCCCGAAAGAACACTGAAGCTTTCTTT. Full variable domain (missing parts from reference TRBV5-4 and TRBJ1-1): ETGVTQSPTHLIKTRGQQVTLRCSSQSGHNTVSWYQQALGQGPQFIFQYYREEENGRGNFPPRFSGLQFPNYSSELNVNALELDDSALYLCASSLARKNTEAFFGQGTRLTVV.

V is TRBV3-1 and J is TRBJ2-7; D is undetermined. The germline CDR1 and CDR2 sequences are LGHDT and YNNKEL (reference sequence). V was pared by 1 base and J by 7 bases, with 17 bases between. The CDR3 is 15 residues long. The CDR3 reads CASSQGGVLAEEQYF. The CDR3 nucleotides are TGTGCCAGCAGCCAAGGTGGGGTACTCGCCGAAGAGCAGTACTTC.

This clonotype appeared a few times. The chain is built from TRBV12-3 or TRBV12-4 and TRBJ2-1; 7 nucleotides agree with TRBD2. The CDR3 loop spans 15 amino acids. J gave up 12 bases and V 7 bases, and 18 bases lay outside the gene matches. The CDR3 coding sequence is TGTGCCAGCATCCTTCGACTAGCCCCGCGCGCGGCGCAGTTCTTC. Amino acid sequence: CASILRLAPRAAQFF.

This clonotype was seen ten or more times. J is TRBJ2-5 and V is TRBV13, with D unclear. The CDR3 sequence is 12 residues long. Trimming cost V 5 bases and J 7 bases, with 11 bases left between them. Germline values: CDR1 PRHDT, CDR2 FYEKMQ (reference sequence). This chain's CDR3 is CASSVRMGTQYF. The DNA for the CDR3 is TGTGCCAGCAGCGTCCGGATGGGGACCCAGTACTTC.

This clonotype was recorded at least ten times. CDR3 loop: CASSLVAGGRDTEAFF. The CDR3 DNA is TGTGCCAGCAGCTTAGTGGCAGGGGGGAGGGACACTGAAGCTTTCTTT. The chain recombines TRBV7-2 with TRBJ1-1, with 7 bases lining up with TRBD1. The CDR3 loop spans 16 amino acids. The germline V gene has CDR1 SGHTA and CDR2 FQGNSA. With 1 base clipped from V and 3 bases from J, the junction kept 8 bases outside the gene matches.

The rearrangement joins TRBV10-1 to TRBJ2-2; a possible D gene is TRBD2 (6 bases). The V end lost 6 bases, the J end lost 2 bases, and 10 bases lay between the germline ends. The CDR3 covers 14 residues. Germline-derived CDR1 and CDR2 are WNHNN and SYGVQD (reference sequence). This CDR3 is CASRGLDNTGELFF. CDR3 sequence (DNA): TGCGCCAGCAGGGGACTGGACAACACCGGGGAGCTGTTTTTT.

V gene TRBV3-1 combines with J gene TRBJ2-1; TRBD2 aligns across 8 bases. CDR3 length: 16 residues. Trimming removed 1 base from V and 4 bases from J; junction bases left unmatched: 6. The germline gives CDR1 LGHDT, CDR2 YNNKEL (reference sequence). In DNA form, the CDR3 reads TGTGCCAGCAGCCAAGGTAAACTAGCGGTTTACAATGAGCAGTTCTTC. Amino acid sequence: CASSQGKLAVYNEQFF.

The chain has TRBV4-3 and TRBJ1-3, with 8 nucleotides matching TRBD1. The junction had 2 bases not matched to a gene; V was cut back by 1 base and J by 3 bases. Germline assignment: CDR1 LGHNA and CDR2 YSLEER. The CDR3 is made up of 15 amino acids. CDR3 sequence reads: CASSQAGGGGNTIYF. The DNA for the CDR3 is TGCGCCAGCAGCCAAGCAGGGGGCGGTGGAAACACCATATATTTT.

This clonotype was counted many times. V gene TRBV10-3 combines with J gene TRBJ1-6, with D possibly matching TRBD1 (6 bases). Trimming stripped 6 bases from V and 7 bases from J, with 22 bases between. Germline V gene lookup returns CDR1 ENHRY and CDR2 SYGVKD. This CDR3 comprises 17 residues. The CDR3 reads CAISKTGPRTRNSPLHF. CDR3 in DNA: TGTGCCATCAGCAAGACAGGCCCGAGAACTAGAAATTCACCCCTCCACTTT.

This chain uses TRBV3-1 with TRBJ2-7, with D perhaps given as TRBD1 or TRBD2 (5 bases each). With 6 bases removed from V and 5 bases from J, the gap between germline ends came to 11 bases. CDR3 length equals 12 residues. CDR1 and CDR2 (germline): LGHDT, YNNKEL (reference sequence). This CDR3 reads CASSYRGDEQYF. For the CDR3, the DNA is TGTGCCAGCAGTTACAGAGGGGACGAGCAGTACTTC.

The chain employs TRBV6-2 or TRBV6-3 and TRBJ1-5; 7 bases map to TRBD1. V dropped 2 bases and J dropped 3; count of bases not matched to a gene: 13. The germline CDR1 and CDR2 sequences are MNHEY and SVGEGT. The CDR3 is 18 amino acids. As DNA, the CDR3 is TGTGCCAGCAGTTACATTATTCGGGACAGCCTCGCCAATCAGCCCCAGCATTTT. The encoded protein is CASSYIIRDSLANQPQHF.

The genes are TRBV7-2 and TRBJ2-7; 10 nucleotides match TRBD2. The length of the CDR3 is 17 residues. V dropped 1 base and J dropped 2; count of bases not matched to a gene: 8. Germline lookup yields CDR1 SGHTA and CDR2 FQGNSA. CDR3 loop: CASSLVAASGSPYEQYF. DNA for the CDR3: TGTGCCAGCAGCTTAGTTGCCGCTAGCGGGAGCCCCTACGAGCAGTACTTC.

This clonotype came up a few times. The CDR3 spells CASSPGTGFGGNQPQHF. DNA of the CDR3: TGTGCCAGCAGCCCGGGGACAGGGTTTGGGGGCAATCAGCCCCAGCATTTT. The gene calls are TRBV7-8 and TRBJ1-5; 9 bases agree with TRBD1. There are 17 residues in the CDR3. J was trimmed by 2 bases and V by 5 bases; bases with no gene match: 10. In germline, CDR1 is SGHVS, CDR2 FQNEAQ. Full variable domain (rest looked up from reference TRBV7-8 and TRBJ1-5): GAGVSQSPRYKVAKRGQDVALRCDPISGHVSLFWYQQALGQGPEFLTYFQNEAQLDKSGLPSDRFFAERPEGSVSTLKIQRTQQEDSAVYLCASSPGTGFGGNQPQHFGDGTRLSIL.

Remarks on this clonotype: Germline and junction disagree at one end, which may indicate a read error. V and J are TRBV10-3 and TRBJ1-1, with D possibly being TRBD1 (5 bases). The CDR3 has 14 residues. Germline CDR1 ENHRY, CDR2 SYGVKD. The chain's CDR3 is CALSAVGGNTEAFF. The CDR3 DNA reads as TGTGCCCTCAGCGCCGTCGGGGGGAATACTGAAGCTTTCTTT.

This CDR3 is CASCAYAGTRVGCGELFF. Here the CDR3 DNA reads TGTGCCAGCTGCGCTTACGCCGGGACTAGGGTTGGCTGCGGGGAGCTGTTTTTT. This chain connects TRBV27 to TRBJ2-2; 8 bases are shared with TRBD2. J lost 7 bases, V lost 8 bases, and 21 bases had no gene match. The CDR3 has 18 amino acids. CDR1 is MNHEY and CDR2 is SMNVEV in the germline V gene (reference sequence).

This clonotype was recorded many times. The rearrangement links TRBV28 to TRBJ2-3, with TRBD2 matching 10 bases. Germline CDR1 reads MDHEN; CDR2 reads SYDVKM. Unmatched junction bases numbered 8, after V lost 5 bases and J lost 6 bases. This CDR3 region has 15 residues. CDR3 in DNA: TGTGCCAGCAGTCCTATAGGTAGCGGGAGGGATACGCAGTATTTT. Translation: CASSPIGSGRDTQYF.